This TCR beta chain was observed in a study of PD-L1 blockade in urothelial cancer. Study overall: From 0 to 3 prior chemotherapy regimens had been given to the patients. Across blood samples, T cells had a median count of around 150,000.

Method: immunoSEQ multiplex PCR; TCRdb's copy keeps in-frame clones and lacks some. The sample holds tens of thousands of clones, around four fifths seen once. This CDR3 comprises 15 residues. Trimming cost V 7 bases and J 7 bases; bases outside gene matches: 5. CDR1 is SGHRS and CDR2 is YFSETQ in the germline V gene. Time point denoted: pretreatment peripheral blood. Patients had urothelial carcinoma that was locally advanced or metastatic. The rearrangement uses TRBV5-1 and TRBJ2-1; 16 nucleotides align to TRBD2. The source of this sequence is an elderly man with urothelial cancer. Sequenced material: PBMCs, taken around atezolizumab (anti-PD-L1) treatment. CDR3: CASGGLAGGKNEQFF. The DNA for the CDR3 is TGCGCCAGCGGGGGACTAGCGGGAGGGAAAAATGAGCAGTTCTTC.